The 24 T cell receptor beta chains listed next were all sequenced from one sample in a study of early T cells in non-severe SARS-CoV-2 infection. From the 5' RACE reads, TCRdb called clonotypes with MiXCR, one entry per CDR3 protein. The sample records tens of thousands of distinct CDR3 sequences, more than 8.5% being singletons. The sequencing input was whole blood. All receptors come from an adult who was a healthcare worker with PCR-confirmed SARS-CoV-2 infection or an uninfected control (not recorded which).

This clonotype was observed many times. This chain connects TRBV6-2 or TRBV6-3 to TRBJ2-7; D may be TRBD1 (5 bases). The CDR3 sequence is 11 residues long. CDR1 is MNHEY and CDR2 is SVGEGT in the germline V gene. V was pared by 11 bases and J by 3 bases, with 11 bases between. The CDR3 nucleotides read TGTGCCTCAGGGAACGGCTACGAGCAGTACTTC. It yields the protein CASGNGYEQYF.

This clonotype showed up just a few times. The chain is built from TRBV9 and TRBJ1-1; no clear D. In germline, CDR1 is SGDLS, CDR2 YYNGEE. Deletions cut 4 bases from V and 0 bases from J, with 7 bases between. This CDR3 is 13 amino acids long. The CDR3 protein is CASSPQLNTEAFF. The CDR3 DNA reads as TGTGCCAGCAGCCCACAGCTGAACACTGAAGCTTTCTTT.

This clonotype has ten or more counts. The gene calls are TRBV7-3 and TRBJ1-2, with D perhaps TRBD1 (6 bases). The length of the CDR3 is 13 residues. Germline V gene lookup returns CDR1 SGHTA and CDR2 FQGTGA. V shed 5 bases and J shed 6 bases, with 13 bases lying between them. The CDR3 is CASSITGLDGYTF. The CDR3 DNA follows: TGTGCCAGCAGCATTACAGGGCTCGATGGCTACACCTTC.

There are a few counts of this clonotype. CDR3 loop: CASSAEVIQYF. The CDR3 DNA sequence: TGTGCCAGCAGTGCAGAGGTCATTCAGTACTTC. The rearrangement links TRBV2 to TRBJ2-4; D is ambiguous. The CDR3 consists of 11 residues. V lost 4 bases and J 9 bases, leaving 7 bases between the germline ends. In germline, CDR1 is SNHLY, CDR2 FYNNEI.

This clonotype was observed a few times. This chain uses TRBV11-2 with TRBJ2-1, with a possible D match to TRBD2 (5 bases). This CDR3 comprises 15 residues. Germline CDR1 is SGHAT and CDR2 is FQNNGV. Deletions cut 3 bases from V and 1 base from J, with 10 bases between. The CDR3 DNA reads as TGTGCCAGCAGCTTTTCCACGGGGTCCTACAATGAGCAGTTCTTC. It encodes CASSFSTGSYNEQFF.

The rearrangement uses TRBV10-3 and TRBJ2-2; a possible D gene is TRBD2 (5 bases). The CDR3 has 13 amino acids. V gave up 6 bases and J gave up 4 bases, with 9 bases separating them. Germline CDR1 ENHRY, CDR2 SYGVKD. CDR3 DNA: TGTGCCATCAGCGTAGCGCCCACCGGGGAGCTGTTTTTT. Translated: CAISVAPTGELFF.

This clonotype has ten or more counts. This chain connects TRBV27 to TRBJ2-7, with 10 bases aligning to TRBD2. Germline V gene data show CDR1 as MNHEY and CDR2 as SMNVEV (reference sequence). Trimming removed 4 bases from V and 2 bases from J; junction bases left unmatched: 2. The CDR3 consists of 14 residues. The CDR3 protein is CASSWTSGPYEQYF. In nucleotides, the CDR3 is TGTGCCAGCAGTTGGACTAGCGGCCCCTACGAGCAGTACTTC.

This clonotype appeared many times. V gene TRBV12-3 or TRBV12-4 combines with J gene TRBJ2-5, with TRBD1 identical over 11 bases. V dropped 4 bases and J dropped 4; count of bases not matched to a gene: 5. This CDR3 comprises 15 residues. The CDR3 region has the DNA TGTGCCAGCAGTTGGACAGGGGGCGGAGGAGAGACCCAGTACTTC. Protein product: CASSWTGGGGETQYF.

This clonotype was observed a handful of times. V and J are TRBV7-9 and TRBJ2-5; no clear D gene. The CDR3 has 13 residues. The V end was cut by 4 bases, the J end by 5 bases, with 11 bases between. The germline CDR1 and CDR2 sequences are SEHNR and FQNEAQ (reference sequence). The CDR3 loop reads CASSSTLRETQYF. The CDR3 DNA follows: TGTGCCAGCAGCTCGACTTTGAGGGAGACCCAGTACTTC.

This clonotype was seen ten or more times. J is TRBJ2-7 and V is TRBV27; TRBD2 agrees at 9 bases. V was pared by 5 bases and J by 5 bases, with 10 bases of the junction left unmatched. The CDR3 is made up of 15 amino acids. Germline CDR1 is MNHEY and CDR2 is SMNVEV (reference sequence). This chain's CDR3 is CASSQRSGRIDEQYF. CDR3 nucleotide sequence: TGTGCCAGCAGTCAACGTAGCGGGAGAATAGACGAGCAGTACTTC.

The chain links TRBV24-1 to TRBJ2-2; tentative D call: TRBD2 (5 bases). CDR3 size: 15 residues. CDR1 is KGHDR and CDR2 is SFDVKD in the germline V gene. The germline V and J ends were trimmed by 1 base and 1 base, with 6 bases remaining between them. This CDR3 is CATSDFGRNTGELFF. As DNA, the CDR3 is TGTGCCACCAGTGATTTTGGGAGGAACACCGGGGAGCTGTTTTTT.

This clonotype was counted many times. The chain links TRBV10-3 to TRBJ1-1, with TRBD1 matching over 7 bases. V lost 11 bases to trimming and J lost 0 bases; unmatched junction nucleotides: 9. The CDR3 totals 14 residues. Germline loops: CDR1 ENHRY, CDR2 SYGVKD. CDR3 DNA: TGTGCCTCTAAAGGGGGCGGTCTGAACACTGAAGCTTTCTTT. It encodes CASKGGGLNTEAFF.

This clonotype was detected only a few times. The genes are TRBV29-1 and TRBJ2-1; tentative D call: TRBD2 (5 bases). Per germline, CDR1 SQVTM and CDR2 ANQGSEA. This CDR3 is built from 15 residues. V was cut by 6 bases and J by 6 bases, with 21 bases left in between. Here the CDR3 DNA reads TGCAGCGTCATTAGCGTAGGAGTTCCCCCCAATGAGCAGTTCTTC. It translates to CSVISVGVPPNEQFF.

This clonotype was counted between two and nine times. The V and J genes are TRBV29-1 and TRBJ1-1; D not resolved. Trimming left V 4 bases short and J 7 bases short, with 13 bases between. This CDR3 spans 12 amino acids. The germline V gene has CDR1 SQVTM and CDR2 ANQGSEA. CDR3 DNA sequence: TGCAGCGTTGTTAGGACCGCCGATGAAGCTTTCTTT. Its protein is CSVVRTADEAFF.

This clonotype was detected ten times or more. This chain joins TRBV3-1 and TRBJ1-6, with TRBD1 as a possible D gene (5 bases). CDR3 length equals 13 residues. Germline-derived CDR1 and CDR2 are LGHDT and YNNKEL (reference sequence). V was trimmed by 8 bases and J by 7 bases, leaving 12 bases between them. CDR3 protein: CASGGRTNSPLHF. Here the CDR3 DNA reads TGTGCCAGCGGGGGACGGACCAATTCACCCCTCCACTTT.

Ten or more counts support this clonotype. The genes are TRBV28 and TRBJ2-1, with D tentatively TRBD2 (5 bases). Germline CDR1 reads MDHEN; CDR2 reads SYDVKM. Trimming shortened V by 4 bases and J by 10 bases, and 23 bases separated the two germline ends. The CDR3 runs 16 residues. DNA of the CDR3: TGTGCCAGCAGTTCTCCCCCAGCCCGCAGGATAGCGGAGCAGTTCTTC. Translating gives CASSSPPARRIAEQFF.

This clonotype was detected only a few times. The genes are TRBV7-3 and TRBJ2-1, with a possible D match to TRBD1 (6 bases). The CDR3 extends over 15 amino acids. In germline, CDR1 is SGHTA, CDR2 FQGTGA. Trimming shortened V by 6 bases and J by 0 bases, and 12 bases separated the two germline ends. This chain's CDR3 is CASRATGTSYNEQFF. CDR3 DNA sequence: TGTGCCAGCAGGGCCACAGGGACCTCCTACAATGAGCAGTTCTTC.

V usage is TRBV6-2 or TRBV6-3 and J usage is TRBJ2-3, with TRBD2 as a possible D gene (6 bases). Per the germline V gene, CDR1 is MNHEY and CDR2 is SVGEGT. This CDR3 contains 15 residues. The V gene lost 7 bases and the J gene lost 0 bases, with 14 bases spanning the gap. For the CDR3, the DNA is TGTGCCAGCACCCAAAGCGGGTGGAGCACAGATACGCAGTATTTT. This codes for CASTQSGWSTDTQYF.

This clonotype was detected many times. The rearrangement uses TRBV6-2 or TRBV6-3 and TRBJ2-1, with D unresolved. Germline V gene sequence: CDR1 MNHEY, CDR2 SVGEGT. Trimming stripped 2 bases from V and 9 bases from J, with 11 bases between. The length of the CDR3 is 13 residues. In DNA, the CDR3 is TGTGCCAGCAGTTACATAGTCAACGGTGAGCAGTTCTTC. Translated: CASSYIVNGEQFF.

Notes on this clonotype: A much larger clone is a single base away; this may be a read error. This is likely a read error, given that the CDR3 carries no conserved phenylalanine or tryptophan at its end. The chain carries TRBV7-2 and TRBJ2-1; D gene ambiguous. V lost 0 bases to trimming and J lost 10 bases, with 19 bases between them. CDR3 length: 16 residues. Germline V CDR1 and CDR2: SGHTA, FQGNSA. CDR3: CASSLAPTHQVREQFY. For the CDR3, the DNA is TGTGCCAGCAGCTTAGCCCCAACCCACCAGGTTCGCGAGCAGTTCTAC.

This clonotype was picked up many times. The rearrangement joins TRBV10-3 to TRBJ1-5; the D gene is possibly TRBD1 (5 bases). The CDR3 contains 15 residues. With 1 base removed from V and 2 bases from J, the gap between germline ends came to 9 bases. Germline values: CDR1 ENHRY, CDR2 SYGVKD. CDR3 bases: TGTGCCATCAGTGAGTATACAGGTGGCAATCAGCCCCAGCATTTT. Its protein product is CAISEYTGGNQPQHF.

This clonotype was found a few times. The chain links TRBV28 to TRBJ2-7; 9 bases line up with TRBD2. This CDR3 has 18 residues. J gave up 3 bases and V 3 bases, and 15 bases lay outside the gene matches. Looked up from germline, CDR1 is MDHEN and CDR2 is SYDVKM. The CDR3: CASSFRLAEKEPNYEQYF. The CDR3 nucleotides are TGTGCCAGCAGTTTTAGACTAGCGGAGAAGGAACCCAACTACGAGCAGTACTTC. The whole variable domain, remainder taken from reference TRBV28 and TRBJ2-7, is DVKVTQSSRYLVKRTGEKVFLECVQDMDHENMFWYRQDPGLGLRLIYFSYDVKMKEKGDIPEGYSVSREKKERFSLILESASTNQTSMYLCASSFRLAEKEPNYEQYFGPGTRLTVT.

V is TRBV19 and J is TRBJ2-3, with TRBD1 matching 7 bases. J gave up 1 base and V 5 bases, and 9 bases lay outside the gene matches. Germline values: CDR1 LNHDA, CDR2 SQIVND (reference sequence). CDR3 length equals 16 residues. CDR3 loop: CASSAPQGLGTDTQYF. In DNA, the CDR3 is TGTGCCAGTAGTGCCCCACAGGGGCTCGGCACAGATACGCAGTATTTT. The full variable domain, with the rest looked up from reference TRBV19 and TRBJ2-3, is DGGITQSPKYLFRKEGQNVTLSCEQNLNHDAMYWYRQDPGQGLRLIYYSQIVNDFQKGDIAEGYSVSREKKESFPLTVTSAQKNPTAFYLCASSAPQGLGTDTQYFGPGTRLTVL.

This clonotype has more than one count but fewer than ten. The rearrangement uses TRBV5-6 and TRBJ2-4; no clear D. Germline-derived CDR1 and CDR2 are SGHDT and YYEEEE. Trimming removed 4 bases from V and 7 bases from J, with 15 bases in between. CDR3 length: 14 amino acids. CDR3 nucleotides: TGTGCCAGCAGCCCGGATGGTAGGACCAACATTCAGTACTTC. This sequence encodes CASSPDGRTNIQYF.